The 30 T cell receptor beta chains listed next were all sequenced from one sample in a study of T cell responses to AZD1222 COVID-19 vaccine. TCRdb's copy holds only in-frame clones and misses some; the assay was immunoSEQ multiplex PCR. The sample includes about 60,000 clones, 75% to 90% seen only once; the top ten take 15% to 20%. The specimen comprised peripheral blood, sampled on day 0 of MenACWY control vaccination. The receptors shown here come from an adult in good health.

The V call is TRBV28, the J call TRBJ2-7, with a tentative D call TRBD1 (6 bases). V was pared by 4 bases and J by 1 base, with 17 bases between. Germline CDR1 reads MDHEN; CDR2 reads SYDVKM. This CDR3 is 16 amino acids long. CDR3 DNA: TGTGCCAGCAGTTCCCATTGGGACACCAGGTCCTACGAGCAGTACTTC. Translating it yields CASSSHWDTRSYEQYF.

The chain uses TRBV5-1 and TRBJ1-2; 8 bases agree with TRBD1. The CDR3 is made up of 15 amino acids. The V gene end was trimmed by 4 bases and the J gene end by 0 bases; junction bases not matched to a gene: 5. Germline V lookup: CDR1 SGHRS, CDR2 YFSETQ. The CDR3 DNA reads TGCGCCAGCAGCCCGACAGGGGACGCTAACTATGGCTACACCTTC. The encoded protein is CASSPTGDANYGYTF. Full variable domain (remainder filled in from reference TRBV5-1 and TRBJ1-2): KAGVTQTPRYLIKTRGQQVTLSCSPISGHRSVSWYQQTPGQGLQFLFEYFSETQRNKGNFPGRFSGRQFSNSRSEMNVSTLELGDSALYLCASSPTGDANYGYTFGSGTRLTVV.

V gene TRBV15 combines with J gene TRBJ1-2, with a weak D call TRBD1 (5 bases). Germline V lookup: CDR1 LNHNV, CDR2 YYDKDF (reference sequence). V lost 0 bases, J lost 4 bases, and 6 bases lay in between. The CDR3 covers 13 residues. The CDR3 loop is CATSRDRVYGYTF. The CDR3 bases are TGTGCCACCAGCAGAGACAGGGTCTATGGCTACACCTTC.

The CDR3, as DNA: TGCGCCAGCAGCGAGGGACGCGGAGGGGGAAATTCACCCCTCCACTTT. Amino acid sequence: CASSEGRGGGNSPLHF. J is TRBJ1-6 and V is TRBV4-1; TRBD1 might be the D (6 bases). The CDR3 runs 16 residues. Trimming took off 5 bases at V and 7 bases at J, with 18 bases between the two ends. Germline assignment: CDR1 MGHRA and CDR2 YSYEKL.

This clone was counted a single time. The chain couples TRBV24-1 to TRBJ1-5, with 8 nucleotides matching TRBD1. The CDR3 loop spans 15 amino acids. Germline CDR1 KGHDR, CDR2 SFDVKD. The trim removed 2 bases at V and 5 bases at J, leaving 4 bases unmatched. CDR3 region: CATSDSGGVDQPQHF. The CDR3 DNA is TGTGCCACCAGTGATTCAGGGGGCGTAGATCAGCCCCAGCATTTT.

The chain employs TRBV12-3 or TRBV12-4 and TRBJ1-5; tentative D call: TRBD1 (6 bases). Trimming took off 7 bases at V and 5 bases at J, with 12 bases between the two ends. The CDR3 loop spans 13 amino acids. CDR3 in amino acids: CASTGGGDQPQHF. The CDR3 nucleotides are TGTGCCAGCACCGGAGGGGGAGATCAGCCCCAGCATTTT.

This sequence joins TRBV2 and TRBJ2-7; weak D call: TRBD2 (5 bases). V was trimmed by 3 bases and J by 2 bases, leaving 14 bases between them. This CDR3 contains 15 residues. Per the germline V gene, CDR1 is SNHLY and CDR2 is FYNNEI. The CDR3, as DNA: TGTGCCAGCAGTGATTTACAGCGGAAGACCTACGAGCAGTACTTC. Its translation: CASSDLQRKTYEQYF. The entire variable domain, with the rest obtained from reference TRBV2 and TRBJ2-7, is as follows: EPEVTQTPSHQVTQMGQEVILRCVPISNHLYFYWYRQILGQKVEFLVSFYNNEISEKSEIFDDQFSVERPDGSNFTLKIRSTKLEDSAMYFCASSDLQRKTYEQYFGPGTRLTVT.

CDR3 protein: CASTRPGQNTEAFF. For the CDR3, the DNA is TGTGCCAGCACCCGGCCGGGACAGAACACTGAAGCTTTCTTT. V and J are TRBV28 and TRBJ1-1, with D maybe TRBD1 (6 bases). V shed 7 bases and J shed 1 base, with 13 bases lying between them. CDR1 MDHEN and CDR2 SYDVKM come from the germline V gene. The CDR3 spans 14 residues.

The chain has TRBV9 and TRBJ1-2; D not certain. Germline V gives CDR1 SGDLS, CDR2 YYNGEE. The CDR3 extends over 15 amino acids. V gave up 0 bases and J gave up 3 bases, with 12 bases separating them. For the CDR3, the DNA is TGTGCCAGCAGCGTAGTCGGCACTGGGGACTATGGCTACACCTTC. The encoded protein is CASSVVGTGDYGYTF.

The CDR3 sequence is CASSQDPGGLIPHSGANVLTF. Written as DNA, the CDR3 is TGCGCCAGCAGCCAAGATCCAGGGGGCTTAATACCCCACTCTGGGGCCAACGTCCTGACTTTC. The V call is TRBV4-3, the J call TRBJ2-6; 8 bases align to TRBD1. This CDR3 is 21 amino acids long. Trimming took 0 bases from V and 0 from J; bases not matched to a gene: 13. Germline values: CDR1 LGHNA, CDR2 YSLEER.

The V gene is TRBV25-1, the J gene TRBJ2-1; 10 positions agree with TRBD2. The CDR3 covers 17 residues. Germline V lookup: CDR1 MGHDK, CDR2 SYGVNS. The V and J ends lost 1 base and 4 bases, in that order; junction bases with no gene match: 7. CDR3 nucleotides: TGTGCCAGCAGTGAATCTAGCGGGAGTACTTTATACAATGAGCAGTTCTTC. Translation: CASSESSGSTLYNEQFF.

J is TRBJ1-5 and V is TRBV7-9; TRBD1 matches at 9 bases. This CDR3 is built from 14 residues. In germline, CDR1 is SEHNR, CDR2 FQNEAQ (reference sequence). J lost 6 bases, V lost 5 bases, and 5 bases had no gene match. CDR3: CASSTGQGGQPQHF. The CDR3, as DNA: TGTGCCAGCAGCACGGGACAGGGAGGTCAGCCCCAGCATTTT.

The chain is built from TRBV29-1 and TRBJ2-3, with a possible D match to TRBD1 (5 bases). Germline CDR1 SQVTM, CDR2 ANQGSEA. This CDR3 contains 15 residues. Trimming took 4 bases from V and 0 from J, leaving 14 bases between them. CDR3 in amino acids: CSVARAGFSTDTQYF. For the CDR3, the DNA is TGCAGCGTTGCAAGGGCAGGGTTCAGCACAGATACGCAGTATTTT.

CDR3 DNA sequence: TGCGCCAGCAGCTGGGGACTAGCGGGAACCTACGAGCAGTACTTC. It specifies CASSWGLAGTYEQYF. This chain links TRBV5-1 with TRBJ2-7; 13 nucleotides agree with TRBD2. J was trimmed by 2 bases and V by 3 bases; bases with no gene match: 2. Looked up from germline, CDR1 is SGHRS and CDR2 is YFSETQ. CDR3 size: 15 residues.

This clone was observed a handful of times. The rearrangement joins TRBV29-1 to TRBJ2-1, with 7 nucleotides matching TRBD1. V shed 4 bases and J 7 bases; nucleotides not matched to a gene: 10. Germline assignment: CDR1 SQVTM and CDR2 ANQGSEA. The CDR3 has 14 residues. CDR3: CSVGGDRSGNEQFF. For the CDR3, the DNA is TGCAGCGTTGGAGGGGACAGATCGGGGAATGAGCAGTTCTTC.

This clone was observed a single time. The V call is TRBV5-6, the J call TRBJ2-7, with a weak D call TRBD2 (5 bases). CDR3 length: 15 residues. Germline loops: CDR1 SGHDT, CDR2 YYEEEE. With 4 bases removed from V and 5 bases from J, the gap between germline ends came to 19 bases. The CDR3, as DNA: TGTGCCAGCAGCACCCGGGGTAGGGCGAAGAACGAGCAGTACTTC. Amino acids: CASSTRGRAKNEQYF.

The chain is built from TRBV28 and TRBJ2-1, with 9 bases matching TRBD1. The length of the CDR3 is 13 residues. The junction had 3 bases not matched to a gene; V was cut back by 4 bases and J by 8 bases. Looked up from germline, CDR1 is MDHEN and CDR2 is SYDVKM. CDR3 amino acids: CASSWTGADEQFF. The DNA for the CDR3 is TGTGCCAGCAGTTGGACAGGGGCGGATGAGCAGTTCTTC.

The chain recombines TRBV19 with TRBJ2-4, with D tentatively TRBD1 or TRBD2 (5 bases each). Germline V gives CDR1 LNHDA, CDR2 SQIVND (reference sequence). With 5 bases removed from V and 6 bases from J, the gap between germline ends came to 11 bases. This CDR3 region has 13 residues. Here the CDR3 reads CASSLRERNIQYF. CDR3 nucleotide sequence: TGTGCCAGTAGTCTCAGGGAGCGAAACATTCAGTACTTC. The whole variable domain, filled in from reference TRBV19 and TRBJ2-4, reads DGGITQSPKYLFRKEGQNVTLSCEQNLNHDAMYWYRQDPGQGLRLIYYSQIVNDFQKGDIAEGYSVSREKKESFPLTVTSAQKNPTAFYLCASSLRERNIQYFGAGTRLSVL.

In its sample, this clone was seen once. The V gene is TRBV7-2, the J gene TRBJ2-7; the match to TRBD2 covers 7 bases. V was pared by 8 bases and J by 0 bases, with 7 bases of the junction left unmatched. The CDR3 covers 14 residues. The germline V gene has CDR1 SGHTA and CDR2 FQGNSA. DNA of the CDR3: TGTGCCAGCGAAGCGGGACCAGTCTCCTACGAGCAGTACTTC. Translation: CASEAGPVSYEQYF.

Written as DNA, the CDR3 is TGTGCCAGCAGTTATCAAGCGGGAGGGCCCTACGAGCAGTACTTC. Its protein is CASSYQAGGPYEQYF. This chain joins TRBV6-2 or TRBV6-3 and TRBJ2-7; 10 bases agree with TRBD2. Germline-derived CDR1 and CDR2 are MNHEY and SVGEGT. CDR3 size: 15 residues. V lost 3 bases and J lost 2; bases outside the gene matches: 4.

V usage is TRBV6-1 and J usage is TRBJ2-7, with D perhaps matching TRBD1 or TRBD2 (5 bases each). Germline assignment: CDR1 MNHNS and CDR2 SASEGT. V was shortened by 3 bases and J by 2 bases, with 11 bases between the two germline ends. CDR3 length: 14 amino acids. CDR3 in amino acids: CASSDWGTPYEQYF. Written as DNA, the CDR3 is TGTGCCAGCAGTGATTGGGGGACCCCCTACGAGCAGTACTTC.

This chain links TRBV5-1 with TRBJ1-3; D is perhaps TRBD2 (5 bases). The assigned J gene may be wrong: the sequence end matches TRBJ2-2 better. The germline gives CDR1 SGHRS, CDR2 YFSETQ. This CDR3 spans 14 amino acids. DNA of the CDR3: TGCGCCACCAAGGGTGGGAGTGGCACCGGGGAGCTGTTTTTT. Its translation is CATKGGSGTGELFF.

This sequence joins TRBV2 and TRBJ2-3; TRBD2 aligns across 7 bases. The CDR3 is 13 residues long. V shed 7 bases, J shed 5 bases, and the junction held 6 bases outside the gene matches. Looked up from germline, CDR1 is SNHLY and CDR2 is FYNNEI. This chain's CDR3 is CASTAGEVDTQYF. Here the CDR3 DNA reads TGTGCCAGCACTGCGGGAGAGGTAGATACGCAGTATTTT.

The chain links TRBV29-1 to TRBJ2-3; 9 nucleotides align to TRBD1. This CDR3 is 15 amino acids long. The germline V gene encodes CDR1 SQVTM and CDR2 ANQGSEA. V was clipped by 3 bases and J by 2 bases; unmatched bases: 6. CDR3 protein: CSVEGGQGPTDTQYF. CDR3 bases: TGCAGCGTTGAGGGGGGACAGGGTCCCACAGATACGCAGTATTTT.

The chain employs TRBV6-4 and TRBJ2-1, with D maybe TRBD1 (5 bases). Trimming left V 2 bases short and J 3 bases short, with 8 bases between. The CDR3 length is 14 residues. The germline gives CDR1 MRHNA, CDR2 SNTAGT. For the CDR3, the DNA is TGTGCCAGCAGTGACGGCAGGGACTACAATGAGCAGTTCTTC. It codes for CASSDGRDYNEQFF.

V usage is TRBV7-2 and J usage is TRBJ2-2; 8 bases match TRBD2. The CDR3 sequence is 15 residues long. V trimming: 4 bases; J trimming: 6 bases; junction bases outside the gene matches: 7. In germline, CDR1 is SGHTA, CDR2 FQGNSA. CDR3 DNA: TGTGCCAGCAGCTCGGGACTAGAGGGAGCCGGGGAGCTGTTTTTT. Encoded protein: CASSSGLEGAGELFF.

The J gene is TRBJ2-3, the V gene TRBV18, with D perhaps assigned TRBD1 or TRBD2 (5 bases each). The CDR3 spans 14 residues. Trimming left V 3 bases short and J 0 bases short, with 7 bases between. The V gene's germline CDR1 is KGHSH and CDR2 LQKENI. The CDR3 DNA reads TGTGCCAGCTCACCTGGGGGTAGCACAGATACGCAGTATTTT. This gives the protein CASSPGGSTDTQYF.

The gene calls are TRBV18 and TRBJ2-1; 10 bases are shared with TRBD2. The CDR3 totals 16 residues. V dropped 3 bases and J dropped 4; count of bases not matched to a gene: 6. The germline gives CDR1 KGHSH, CDR2 LQKENI. The CDR3 DNA is TGTGCCAGCTCACCGCCCAGGACTAGCGGATACAATGAGCAGTTCTTC. Its translation: CASSPPRTSGYNEQFF.

This chain uses TRBV28 with TRBJ2-5; 7 nucleotides align to TRBD2. The V gene end was trimmed by 10 bases and the J gene end by 0 bases; junction bases not matched to a gene: 5. The CDR3 runs 13 residues. Germline loops: CDR1 MDHEN, CDR2 SYDVKM. The CDR3 sequence: CATIAGNQETQYF. The CDR3 DNA is TGTGCCACTATAGCGGGCAACCAAGAGACCCAGTACTTC.

This chain connects TRBV4-2 to TRBJ2-3; a weak D match, TRBD1 (5 bases). V was clipped by 4 bases and J by 4 bases, with 9 bases between them. The CDR3 runs 13 residues. Germline V CDR1 and CDR2: LGHNA, YNFKEQ. Written as DNA, the CDR3 is TGTGCCAGCAGCCGGAGCAGGGCAGATACGCAGTATTTT. It codes for CASSRSRADTQYF.